This TCR beta chain was observed in a study of cytomegalovirus exposure and HLA in healthy donors. Sequencing used immunoSEQ multiplex PCR; TCRdb keeps in-frame clones, though not all of them. The sample shows roughly 100,000 clones, around 83% of them seen only once. Study outcomes and limitations: High specificity and sensitivity for cytomegalovirus status were reported for the classifier.

The germline V gene encodes CDR1 MGHRA and CDR2 YSYEKL. This CDR3 is 15 amino acids long. For this clone: What it binds is unknown. An end of the junction differs from the germline gene, which may be a read error.

Separate from the roughly 720-subject first cohort was the 120-subject validation cohort, to which the donors belonged. This clonotype was obtained from a woman aged 18 to 35 in good health and CMV-seropositive. Sequencing was done on a sample of PBMCs. This chain links TRBV4-1 with TRBJ2-2, with TRBD2 matching 7 bases. CDR3 DNA: TGCGCCAGCAGCCCCCGGGGAGGGAACCCCGGGGAGCTGTTTTTT. Amino acid sequence: CASSPRGGNPGELFF.